The clone carrying this T cell receptor beta chain was counted between two and nine times. Its antigen is unknown. Construction of the TCRbeta library involved unique molecular identifiers. In TCRdb, the PCR reads were re-called with MiXCR into one record per CDR3 protein. The sample includes 85,000 to 120,000 distinct CDR3 sequences, 5% to 6% of them seen just once. This entry belongs to a study of T-cell reconstitution after alpha-beta-depleted transplantation in children. The junction had 5 bases not matched to a gene; V was cut back by 5 bases and J by 6 bases. Looked up from germline, CDR1 is SEHNR and CDR2 is FQNEAQ (reference sequence). The CDR3 has 13 residues. Whole-study findings and limits: The study reportedly traced alpha-beta T cells about two months after transplant to several hundred expanded graft clones. TCRbeta diversity was high at day 60 in some patients (a result of surviving recipient T cells and thymic progenitors). Fresh T-cell production supplied most of the T-cell counts and diversity seen one year after transplant.

Specimen: PBMCs, mostly from graft donor cells, collected 60 days after TCRalphabeta/CD19-depleted stem cell transplant. The receptor's source is a female patient aged 2-10 years who had a stem cell transplant for Fanconi anemia, so the T cells may come from the graft donor. The chain uses TRBV7-9 and TRBJ1-1, with 8 bases identical to TRBD1. This CDR3 is CASSLDRGAEAFF. DNA of the CDR3: TGTGCCAGCAGCCTCGACAGGGGTGCTGAAGCTTTCTTT.